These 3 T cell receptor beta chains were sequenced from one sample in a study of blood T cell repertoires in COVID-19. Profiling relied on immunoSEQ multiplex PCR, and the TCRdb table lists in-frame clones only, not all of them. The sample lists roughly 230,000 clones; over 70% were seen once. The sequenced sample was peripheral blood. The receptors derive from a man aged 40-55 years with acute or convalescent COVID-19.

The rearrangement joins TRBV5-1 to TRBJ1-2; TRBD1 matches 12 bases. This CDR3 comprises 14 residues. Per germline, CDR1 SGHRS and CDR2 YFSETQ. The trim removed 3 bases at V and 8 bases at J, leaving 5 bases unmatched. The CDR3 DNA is TGCGCCAGCAGCTCGGGACAGGGGGCGGAAGGCTACACCTTC. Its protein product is CASSSGQGAEGYTF.

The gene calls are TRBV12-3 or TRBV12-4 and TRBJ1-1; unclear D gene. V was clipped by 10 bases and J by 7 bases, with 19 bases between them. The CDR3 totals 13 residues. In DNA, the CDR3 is TGTGCCACCCTGCCCTGGGCAACTGGTGAAGCTTTCTTT. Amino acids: CATLPWATGEAFF.

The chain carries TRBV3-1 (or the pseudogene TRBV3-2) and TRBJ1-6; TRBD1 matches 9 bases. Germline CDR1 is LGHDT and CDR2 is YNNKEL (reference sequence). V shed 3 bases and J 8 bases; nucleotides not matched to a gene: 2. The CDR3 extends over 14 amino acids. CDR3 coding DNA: TGTGCCAGCAGCCACCGGGACAGGGATTCACCCCTCCACTTT. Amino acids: CASSHRDRDSPLHF.